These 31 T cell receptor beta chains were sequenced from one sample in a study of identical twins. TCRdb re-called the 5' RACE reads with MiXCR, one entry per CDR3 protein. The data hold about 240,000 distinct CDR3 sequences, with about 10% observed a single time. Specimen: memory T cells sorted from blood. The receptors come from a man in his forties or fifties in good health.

CDR3 amino acids: CASSPDSGTYEQYF. CDR3 coding DNA: TGTGCCAGCAGCCCCGACAGCGGCACCTACGAGCAGTACTTC. This sequence joins TRBV7-2 and TRBJ2-7; D assignment may be TRBD1 or TRBD2 (5 bases each). V was pared by 5 bases and J by 2 bases, with 13 bases between. In germline, CDR1 is SGHTA, CDR2 FQGNSA. The CDR3 covers 14 residues.

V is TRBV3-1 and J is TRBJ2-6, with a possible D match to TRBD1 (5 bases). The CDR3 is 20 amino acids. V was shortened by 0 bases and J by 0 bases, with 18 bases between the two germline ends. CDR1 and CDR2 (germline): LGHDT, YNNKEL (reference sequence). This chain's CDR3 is CASSQDKCAGLSSGANVLTF. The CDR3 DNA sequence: TGTGCCAGCAGCCAAGATAAGTGCGCAGGGCTCAGCTCTGGGGCCAACGTCCTGACTTTC.

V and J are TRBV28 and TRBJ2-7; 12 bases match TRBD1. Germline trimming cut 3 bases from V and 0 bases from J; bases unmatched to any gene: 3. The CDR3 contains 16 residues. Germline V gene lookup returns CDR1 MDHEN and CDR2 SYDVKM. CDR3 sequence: CASSFMGQGASYEQYF. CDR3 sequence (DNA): TGTGCCAGCAGTTTTATGGGACAGGGGGCCTCCTACGAGCAGTACTTC.

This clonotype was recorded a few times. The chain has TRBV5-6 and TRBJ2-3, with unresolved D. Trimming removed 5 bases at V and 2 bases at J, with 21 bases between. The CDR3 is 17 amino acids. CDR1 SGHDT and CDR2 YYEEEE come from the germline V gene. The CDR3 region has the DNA TGTGCCAGCAGTAACGGACGCGCCGGCGGAAACACAGATACGCAGTATTTT. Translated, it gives CASSNGRAGGNTDTQYF.

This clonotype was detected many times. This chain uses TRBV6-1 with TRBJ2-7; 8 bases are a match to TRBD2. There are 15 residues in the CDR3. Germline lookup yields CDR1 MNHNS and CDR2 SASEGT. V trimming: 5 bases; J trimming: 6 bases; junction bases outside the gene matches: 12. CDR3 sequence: CASSLSGDMPVEQYF. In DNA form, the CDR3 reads TGTGCCAGCAGTCTTAGCGGGGACATGCCTGTCGAGCAGTACTTC.

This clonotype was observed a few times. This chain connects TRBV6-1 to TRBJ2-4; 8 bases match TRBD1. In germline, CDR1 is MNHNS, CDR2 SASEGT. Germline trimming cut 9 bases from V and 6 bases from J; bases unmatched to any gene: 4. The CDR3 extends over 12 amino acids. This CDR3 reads CASRTGGNIQYF. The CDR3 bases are TGTGCCAGTCGTACAGGGGGAAACATTCAGTACTTC.

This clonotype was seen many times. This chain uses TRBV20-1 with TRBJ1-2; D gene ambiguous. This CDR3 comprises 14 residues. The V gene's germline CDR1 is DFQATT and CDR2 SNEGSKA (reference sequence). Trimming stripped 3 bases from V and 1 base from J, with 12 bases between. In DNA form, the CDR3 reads TGCAGTGCTAGTGAGGGAGCGAATAACTATGGCTACACCTTC. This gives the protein CSASEGANNYGYTF.

CDR3 in DNA: TGTGCCAGCAGCTTGTTTCAGGGAGGGAATTCACCCCTCCACTTT. Translated: CASSLFQGGNSPLHF. V and J are TRBV7-2 and TRBJ1-6, with D perhaps matching TRBD1 (5 bases). Germline V gene data show CDR1 as SGHTA and CDR2 as FQGNSA. This CDR3 comprises 15 residues. V was pared by 3 bases and J by 7 bases, with 13 bases between.

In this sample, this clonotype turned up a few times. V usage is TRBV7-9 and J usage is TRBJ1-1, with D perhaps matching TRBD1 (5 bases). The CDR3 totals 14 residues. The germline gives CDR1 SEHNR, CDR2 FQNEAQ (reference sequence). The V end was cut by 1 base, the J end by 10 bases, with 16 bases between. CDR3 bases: TGTGCCAGCAGCTTAGAAGGGACTACGAGGGGAGCTTTCTTT. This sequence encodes CASSLEGTTRGAFF.

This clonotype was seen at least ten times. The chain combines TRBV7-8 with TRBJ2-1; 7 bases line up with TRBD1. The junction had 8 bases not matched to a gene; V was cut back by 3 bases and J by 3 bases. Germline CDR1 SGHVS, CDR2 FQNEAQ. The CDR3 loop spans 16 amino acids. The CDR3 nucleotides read TGTGCCAGCAGCTTGAAGAGGGGGCAACGCTACAATGAGCAGTTCTTC. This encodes CASSLKRGQRYNEQFF.

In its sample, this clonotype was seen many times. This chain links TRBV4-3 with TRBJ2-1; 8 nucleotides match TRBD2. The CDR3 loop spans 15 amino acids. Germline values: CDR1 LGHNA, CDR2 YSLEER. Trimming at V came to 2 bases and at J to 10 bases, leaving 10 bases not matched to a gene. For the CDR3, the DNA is TGCGCCAGCAGCCAACAATTATCAGCGGGAGACGAGCAGTTCTTC. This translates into CASSQQLSAGDEQFF.

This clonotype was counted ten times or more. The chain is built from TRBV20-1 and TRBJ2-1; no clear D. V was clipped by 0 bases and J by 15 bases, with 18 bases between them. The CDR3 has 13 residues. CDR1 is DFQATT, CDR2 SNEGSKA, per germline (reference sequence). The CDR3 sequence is CSARDFESLFAFF. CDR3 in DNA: TGCAGTGCTAGAGATTTTGAATCTTTATTCGCGTTCTTC.

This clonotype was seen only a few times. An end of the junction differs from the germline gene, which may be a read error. The CDR3 is CSARELAGGSRDTQYF. The CDR3 DNA reads TGCAGTGCCAGAGAACTAGCGGGAGGGTCCCGGGATACGCAGTATTTT. The V and J genes are TRBV20-1 and TRBJ2-3, with 13 bases lining up with TRBD2. This CDR3 contains 16 residues. CDR1 is DFQATT and CDR2 is SNEGSKA in the germline V gene (reference sequence).

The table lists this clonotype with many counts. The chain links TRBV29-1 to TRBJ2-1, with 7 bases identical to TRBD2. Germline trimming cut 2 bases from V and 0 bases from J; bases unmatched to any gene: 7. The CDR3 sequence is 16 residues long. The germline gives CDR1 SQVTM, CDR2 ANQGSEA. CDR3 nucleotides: TGCAGCGTTGAATTGGCTAGCGGAAACTCCTACAATGAGCAGTTCTTC. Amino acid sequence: CSVELASGNSYNEQFF.

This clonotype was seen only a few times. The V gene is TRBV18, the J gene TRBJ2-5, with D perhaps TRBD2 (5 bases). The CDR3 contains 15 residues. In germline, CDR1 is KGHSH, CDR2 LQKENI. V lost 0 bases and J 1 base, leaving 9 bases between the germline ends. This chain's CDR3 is CASSPPGRSQETQYF. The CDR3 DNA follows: TGTGCCAGCTCACCACCGGGGAGATCCCAAGAGACCCAGTACTTC.

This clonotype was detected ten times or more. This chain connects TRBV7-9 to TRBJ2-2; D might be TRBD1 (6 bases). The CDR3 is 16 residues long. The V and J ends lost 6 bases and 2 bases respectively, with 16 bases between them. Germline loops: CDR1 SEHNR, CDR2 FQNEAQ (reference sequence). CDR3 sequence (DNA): TGTGCCAGCAGACTGGTCTGGACAGATAACACCGGGGAGCTGTTTTTT. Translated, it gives CASRLVWTDNTGELFF.

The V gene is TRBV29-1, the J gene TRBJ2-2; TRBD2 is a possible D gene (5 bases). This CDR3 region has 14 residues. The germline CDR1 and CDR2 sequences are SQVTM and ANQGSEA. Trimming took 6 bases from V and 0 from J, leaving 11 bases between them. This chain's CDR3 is CSVKAGANTGELFF. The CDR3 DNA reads TGCAGCGTGAAAGCCGGGGCGAACACCGGGGAGCTGTTTTTT.

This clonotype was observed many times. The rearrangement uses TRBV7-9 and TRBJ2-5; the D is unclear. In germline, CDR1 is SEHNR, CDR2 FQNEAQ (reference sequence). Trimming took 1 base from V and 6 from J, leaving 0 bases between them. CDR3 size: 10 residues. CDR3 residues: CASSLETQYF. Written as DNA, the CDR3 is TGTGCCAGCAGCTTAGAGACCCAGTACTTC.

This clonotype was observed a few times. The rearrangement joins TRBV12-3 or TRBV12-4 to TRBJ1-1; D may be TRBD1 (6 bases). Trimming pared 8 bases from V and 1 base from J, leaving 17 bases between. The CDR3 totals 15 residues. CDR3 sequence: CASQRARGWNTEAFF. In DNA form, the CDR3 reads TGTGCCAGCCAACGCGCCAGGGGTTGGAACACTGAAGCTTTCTTT.

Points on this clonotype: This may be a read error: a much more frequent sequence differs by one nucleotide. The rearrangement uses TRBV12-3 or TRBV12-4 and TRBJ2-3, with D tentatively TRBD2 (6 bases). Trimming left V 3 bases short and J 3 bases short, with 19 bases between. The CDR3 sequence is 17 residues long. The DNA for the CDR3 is TGTGCCAGCAGTTTCGGTAGGGCTAGCGAGAGAACAGATACGCAGTATTTT. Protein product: CASSFGRASERTDTQYF.

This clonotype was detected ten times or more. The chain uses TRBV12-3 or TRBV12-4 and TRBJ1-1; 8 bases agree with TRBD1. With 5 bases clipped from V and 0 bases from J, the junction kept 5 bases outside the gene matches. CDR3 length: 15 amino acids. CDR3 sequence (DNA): TGTGCCAGCAGTCTTTGGACAGGGATGAACACTGAAGCTTTCTTT. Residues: CASSLWTGMNTEAFF.

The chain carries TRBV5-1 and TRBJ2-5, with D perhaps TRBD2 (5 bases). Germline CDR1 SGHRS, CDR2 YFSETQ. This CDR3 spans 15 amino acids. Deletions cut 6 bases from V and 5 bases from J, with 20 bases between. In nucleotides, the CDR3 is TGCGCCAGCAAAATAGGAAGCCCGACGGGGGAGACCCAGTACTTC. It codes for CASKIGSPTGETQYF.

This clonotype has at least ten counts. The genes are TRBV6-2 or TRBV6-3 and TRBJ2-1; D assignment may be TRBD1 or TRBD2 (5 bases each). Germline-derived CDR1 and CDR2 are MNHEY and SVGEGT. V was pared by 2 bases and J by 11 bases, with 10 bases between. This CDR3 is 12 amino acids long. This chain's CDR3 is CASSYLGEQQFF. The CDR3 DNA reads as TGTGCCAGCAGTTACCTGGGGGAGCAGCAGTTCTTC.

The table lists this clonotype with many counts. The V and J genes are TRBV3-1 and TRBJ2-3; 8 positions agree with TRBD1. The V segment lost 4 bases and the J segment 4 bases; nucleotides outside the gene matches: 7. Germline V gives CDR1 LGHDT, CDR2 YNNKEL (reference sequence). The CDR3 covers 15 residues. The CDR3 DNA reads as TGTGCCAGCAGCCCTCAGGCAGGGGGCGCAGATACGCAGTATTTT. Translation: CASSPQAGGADTQYF.

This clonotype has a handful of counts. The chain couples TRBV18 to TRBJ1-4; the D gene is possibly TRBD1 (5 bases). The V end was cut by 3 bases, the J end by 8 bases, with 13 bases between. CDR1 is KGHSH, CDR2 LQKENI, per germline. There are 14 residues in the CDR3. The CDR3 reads CASSPQGSGEKLFF. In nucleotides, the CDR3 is TGTGCCAGCTCACCCCAGGGCAGCGGGGAAAAACTGTTTTTT.

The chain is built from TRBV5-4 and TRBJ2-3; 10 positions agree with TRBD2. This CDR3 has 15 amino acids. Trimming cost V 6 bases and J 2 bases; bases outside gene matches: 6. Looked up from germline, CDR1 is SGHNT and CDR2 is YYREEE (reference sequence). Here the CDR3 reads CASTEAGGVTDTQYF. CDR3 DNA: TGTGCCAGCACAGAAGCGGGGGGGGTCACAGATACGCAGTATTTT.

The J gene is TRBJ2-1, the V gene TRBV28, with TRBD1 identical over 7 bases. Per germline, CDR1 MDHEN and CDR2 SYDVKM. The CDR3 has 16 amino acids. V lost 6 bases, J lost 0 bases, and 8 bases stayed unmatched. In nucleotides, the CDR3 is TGTGCCAGCAGACCACAGGGGTCGAGCTCCTACAATGAGCAGTTCTTC. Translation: CASRPQGSSSYNEQFF.

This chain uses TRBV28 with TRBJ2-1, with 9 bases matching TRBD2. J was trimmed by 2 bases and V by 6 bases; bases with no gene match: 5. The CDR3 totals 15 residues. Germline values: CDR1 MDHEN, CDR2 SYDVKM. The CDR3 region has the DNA TGTGCCAGCAGCCCGACTAGCGGAGCCTACAATGAGCAGTTCTTC. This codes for CASSPTSGAYNEQFF. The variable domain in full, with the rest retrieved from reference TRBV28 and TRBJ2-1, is DVKVTQSSRYLVKRTGEKVFLECVQDMDHENMFWYRQDPGLGLRLIYFSYDVKMKEKGDIPEGYSVSREKKERFSLILESASTNQTSMYLCASSPTSGAYNEQFFGPGTRLTVL.

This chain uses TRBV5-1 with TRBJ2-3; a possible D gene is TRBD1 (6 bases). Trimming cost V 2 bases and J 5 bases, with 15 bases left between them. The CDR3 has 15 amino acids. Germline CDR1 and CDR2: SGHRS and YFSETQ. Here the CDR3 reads CASSFSTQGKDTQYF. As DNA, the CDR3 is TGCGCCAGCAGCTTTTCTACACAGGGAAAAGATACGCAGTATTTT.

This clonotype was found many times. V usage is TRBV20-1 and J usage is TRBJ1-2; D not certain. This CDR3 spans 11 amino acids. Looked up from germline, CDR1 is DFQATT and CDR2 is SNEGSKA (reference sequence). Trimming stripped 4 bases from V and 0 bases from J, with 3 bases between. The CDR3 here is CSATANYGYTF. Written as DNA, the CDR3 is TGCAGTGCTACGGCTAACTATGGCTACACCTTC.

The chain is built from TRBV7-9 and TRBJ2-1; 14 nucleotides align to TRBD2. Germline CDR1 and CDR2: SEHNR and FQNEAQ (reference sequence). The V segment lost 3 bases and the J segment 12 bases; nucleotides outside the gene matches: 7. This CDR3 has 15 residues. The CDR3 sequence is CASSLGTSGSSGQFF. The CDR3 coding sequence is TGTGCCAGCAGCTTGGGGACTAGCGGGAGTTCGGGGCAGTTCTTC.